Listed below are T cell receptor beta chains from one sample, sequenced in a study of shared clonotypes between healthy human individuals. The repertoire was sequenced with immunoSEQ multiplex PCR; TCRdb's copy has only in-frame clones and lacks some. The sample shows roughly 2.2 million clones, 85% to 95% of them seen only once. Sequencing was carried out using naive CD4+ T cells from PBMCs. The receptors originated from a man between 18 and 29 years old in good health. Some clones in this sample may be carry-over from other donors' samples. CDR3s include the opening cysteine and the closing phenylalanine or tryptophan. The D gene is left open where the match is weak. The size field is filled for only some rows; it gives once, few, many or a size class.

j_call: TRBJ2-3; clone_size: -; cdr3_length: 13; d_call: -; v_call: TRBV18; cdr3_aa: CASSGDASESQYF; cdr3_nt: TGTGCCAGCTCCGGGGACGCCTCGGAATCGCAGTATTTT
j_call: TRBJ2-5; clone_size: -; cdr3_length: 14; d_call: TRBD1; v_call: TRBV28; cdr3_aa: CASSTPTGRETQYF; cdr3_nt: TGTGCCAGCAGTACACCGACAGGGCGGGAGACCCAGTACTTC
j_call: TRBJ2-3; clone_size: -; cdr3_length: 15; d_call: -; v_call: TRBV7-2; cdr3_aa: CASSLVRPGTDTQYF; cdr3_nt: TGTGCCAGCAGCTTAGTACGTCCGGGAACAGATACGCAGTATTTT
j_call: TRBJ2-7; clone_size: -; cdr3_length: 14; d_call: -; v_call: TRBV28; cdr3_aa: CASSLGVKLYEQYF; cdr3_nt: TGTGCCAGCAGTTTGGGGGTGAAACTCTACGAGCAGTACTTC
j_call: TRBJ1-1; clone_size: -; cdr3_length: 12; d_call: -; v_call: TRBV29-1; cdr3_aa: CSGGDQAVEAFF; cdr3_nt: TGCAGCGGAGGAGACCAGGCGGTAGAAGCTTTCTTT
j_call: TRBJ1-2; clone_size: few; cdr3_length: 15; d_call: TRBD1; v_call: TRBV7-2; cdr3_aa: CASSLARQGGHGYTF; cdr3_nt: TGTGCCAGCAGCTTAGCGCGCCAGGGGGGACATGGCTACACCTTC
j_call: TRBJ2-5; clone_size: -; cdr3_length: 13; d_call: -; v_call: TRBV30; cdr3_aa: CAWNLQAAETQYF; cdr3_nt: TGTGCCTGGAACCTTCAGGCGGCAGAGACCCAGTACTTC
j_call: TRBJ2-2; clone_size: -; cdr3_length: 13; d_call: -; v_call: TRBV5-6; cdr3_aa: CASKEGHTGELFF; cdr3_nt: TGTGCCAGCAAGGAGGGGCACACCGGGGAGCTGTTTTTT
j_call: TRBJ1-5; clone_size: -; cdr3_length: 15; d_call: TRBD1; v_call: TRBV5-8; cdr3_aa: CASSLDGTVNQPQHF; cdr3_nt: TGTGCCAGCAGCTTGGATGGGACAGTCAATCAGCCCCAGCATTTT
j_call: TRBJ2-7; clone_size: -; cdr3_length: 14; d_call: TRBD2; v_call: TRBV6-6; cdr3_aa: CASSYGGRAYEQYF; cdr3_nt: TGTGCCAGCAGTTACGGCGGGAGGGCCTACGAGCAGTACTTC
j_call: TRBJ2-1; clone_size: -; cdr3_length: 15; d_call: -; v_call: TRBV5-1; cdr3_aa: CASSFGESARNEQFF; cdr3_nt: TGCGCCAGCAGCTTTGGGGAGAGTGCAAGGAATGAGCAGTTCTTC
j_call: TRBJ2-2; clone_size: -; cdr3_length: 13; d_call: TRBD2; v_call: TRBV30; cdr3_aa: CASGTMNTGELFF; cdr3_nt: TGTGCCTCGGGGACTATGAACACCGGGGAGCTGTTTTTT
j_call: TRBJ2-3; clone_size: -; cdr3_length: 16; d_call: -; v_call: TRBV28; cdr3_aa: CAVSRARTYLADTQYF; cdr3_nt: TGTGCCGTAAGCCGCGCGCGGACATATCTCGCGGATACGCAGTATTTT
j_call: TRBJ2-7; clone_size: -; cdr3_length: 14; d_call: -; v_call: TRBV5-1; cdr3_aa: CASSLAYSPYEQYF; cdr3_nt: TGCGCCAGCAGCTTGGCTTACAGCCCCTACGAGCAGTACTTC
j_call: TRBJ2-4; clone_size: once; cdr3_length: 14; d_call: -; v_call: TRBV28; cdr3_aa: CASSLAQGRNIQYF; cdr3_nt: TGTGCCAGCAGTCTAGCACAGGGTAGAAACATTCAGTACTTC
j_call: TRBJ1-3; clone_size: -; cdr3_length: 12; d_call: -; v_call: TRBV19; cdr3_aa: CASSRAGNTIYF; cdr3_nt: TGTGCCAGTTCAAGGGCTGGAAACACCATATATTTT
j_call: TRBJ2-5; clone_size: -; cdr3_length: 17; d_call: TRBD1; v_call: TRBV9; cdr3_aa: CASSHKTGQATGETQYF; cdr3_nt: TGTGCCAGCAGCCATAAAACAGGACAGGCCACAGGGGAGACCCAGTACTTC
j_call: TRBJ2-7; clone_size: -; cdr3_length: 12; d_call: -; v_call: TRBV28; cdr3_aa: CASGGWTQAGYF; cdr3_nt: TGTGCCAGTGGGGGTTGGACACAAGCCGGGTACTTC
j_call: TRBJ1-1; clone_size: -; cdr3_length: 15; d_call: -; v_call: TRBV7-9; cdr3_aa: CASSRYRDSNTEAFF; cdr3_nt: TGTGCCAGCAGCCGATACAGGGATTCGAACACTGAAGCTTTCTTT
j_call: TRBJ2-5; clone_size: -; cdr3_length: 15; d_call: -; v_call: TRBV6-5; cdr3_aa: CASRSRHSYQETQYF; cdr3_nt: TGTGCCAGCAGGTCCCGGCATTCGTACCAAGAGACCCAGTACTTC
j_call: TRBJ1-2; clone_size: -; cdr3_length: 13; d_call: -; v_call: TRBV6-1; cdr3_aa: CASSEVGTYGYTF; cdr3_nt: TGTGCCAGCAGTGAAGTTGGGACCTATGGCTACACCTTC
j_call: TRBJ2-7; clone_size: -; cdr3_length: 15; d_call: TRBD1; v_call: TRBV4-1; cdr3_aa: CASSQTYSQGYEQYF; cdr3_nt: TGCGCCAGCAGCCAGACTTACTCACAGGGGTACGAGCAGTACTTC
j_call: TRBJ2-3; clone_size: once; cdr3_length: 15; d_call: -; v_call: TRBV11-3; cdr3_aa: CASSLGTGVTDTQYF; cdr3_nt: TGTGCCAGCAGCTTAGGAACGGGAGTCACAGATACGCAGTATTTT
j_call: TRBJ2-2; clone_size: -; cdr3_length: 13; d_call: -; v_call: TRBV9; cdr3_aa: CASSESRSGELFF; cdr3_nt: TGTGCCAGCAGCGAGAGTAGATCCGGGGAGCTGTTTTTT
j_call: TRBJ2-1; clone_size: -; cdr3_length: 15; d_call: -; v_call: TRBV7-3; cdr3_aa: CASSLSGVRDNEQFF; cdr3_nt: TGTGCCAGCAGCTTATCAGGGGTTCGTGACAATGAGCAGTTCTTC
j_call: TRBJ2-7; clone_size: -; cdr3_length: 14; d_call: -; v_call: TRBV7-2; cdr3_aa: CASSLTAQSYEQYF; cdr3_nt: TGTGCCAGCAGCTTGACAGCGCAATCCTACGAGCAGTACTTC
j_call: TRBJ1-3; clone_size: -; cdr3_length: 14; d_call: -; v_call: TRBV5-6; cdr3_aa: CASSLVMGRNTIYF; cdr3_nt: TGTGCCAGCAGCTTGGTAATGGGTCGGAACACCATATATTTT
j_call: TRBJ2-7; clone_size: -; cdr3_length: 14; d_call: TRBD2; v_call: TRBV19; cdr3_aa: CASSMTGGPGEQYF; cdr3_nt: TGTGCCAGTAGTATGACGGGAGGGCCCGGGGAGCAGTACTTC
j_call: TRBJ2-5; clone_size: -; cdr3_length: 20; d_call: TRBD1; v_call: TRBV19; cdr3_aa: CASSPRPTGTVRSLGETQYF; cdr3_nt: TGTGCCAGTAGTCCTCGCCCGACCGGGACAGTCCGTTCGCTGGGGGAGACCCAGTACTTC
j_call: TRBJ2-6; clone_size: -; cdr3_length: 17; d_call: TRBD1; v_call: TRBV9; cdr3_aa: CASSPQTGYSGANVLTF; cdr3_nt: TGTGCCAGCAGCCCCCAGACAGGGTATAGTGGGGCCAACGTCCTGACTTTC
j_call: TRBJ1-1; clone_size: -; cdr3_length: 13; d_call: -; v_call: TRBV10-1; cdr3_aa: CASSLRARGEAFF; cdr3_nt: TGCGCCAGCAGTCTCCGGGCCAGAGGTGAAGCTTTCTTT
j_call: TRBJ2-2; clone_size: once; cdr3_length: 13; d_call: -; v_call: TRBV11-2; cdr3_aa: CASSLVSTGELFF; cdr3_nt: TGTGCCAGCAGCTTAGTATCCACCGGGGAGCTGTTTTTT
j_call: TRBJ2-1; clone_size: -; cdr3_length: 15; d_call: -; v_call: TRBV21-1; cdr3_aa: CASSKGAALRYEQFF; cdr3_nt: TGTGCCAGCAGCAAGGGGGCAGCGCTGCGATATGAGCAGTTCTTC
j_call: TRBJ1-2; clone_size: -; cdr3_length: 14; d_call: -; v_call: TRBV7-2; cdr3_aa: CASSLGGQPYGYTF; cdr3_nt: TGTGCCAGCAGCTTAGGTGGCCAGCCCTATGGCTACACCTTC
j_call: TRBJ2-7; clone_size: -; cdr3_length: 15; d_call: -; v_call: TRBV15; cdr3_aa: CATSRNSAGVYEQYF; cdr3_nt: TGTGCCACCAGCAGAAATTCGGCAGGGGTCTACGAGCAGTACTTC
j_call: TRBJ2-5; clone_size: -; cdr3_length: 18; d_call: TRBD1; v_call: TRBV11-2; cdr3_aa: CASSFRIRGTGAPETQYF; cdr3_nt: TGTGCCAGCAGCTTTCGAATTCGGGGGACAGGGGCACCAGAGACCCAGTACTTC
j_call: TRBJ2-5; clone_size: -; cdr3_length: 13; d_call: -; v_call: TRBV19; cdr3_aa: CASSAGSQETQYF; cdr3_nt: TGTGCCAGTAGTGCGGGGTCTCAAGAGACCCAGTACTTC
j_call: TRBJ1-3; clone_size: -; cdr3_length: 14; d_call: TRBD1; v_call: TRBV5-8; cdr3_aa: CASRQGAGGNTIYF; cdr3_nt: TGTGCCAGCAGACAGGGGGCAGGTGGAAACACCATATATTTT
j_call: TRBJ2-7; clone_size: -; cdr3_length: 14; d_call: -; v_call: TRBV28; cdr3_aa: CASVQDYQIYEQYF; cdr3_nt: TGTGCCAGCGTCCAGGACTACCAAATCTACGAGCAGTACTTC
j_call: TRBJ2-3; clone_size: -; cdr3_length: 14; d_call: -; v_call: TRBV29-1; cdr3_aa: CSVGLFGKSDTQYF; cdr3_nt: TGCAGCGTTGGGTTATTTGGGAAATCAGATACGCAGTATTTT
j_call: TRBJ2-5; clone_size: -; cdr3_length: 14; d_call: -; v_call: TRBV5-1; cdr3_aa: CASILGEGQETQYF; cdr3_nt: TGCGCCAGCATCCTTGGTGAGGGACAAGAGACCCAGTACTTC
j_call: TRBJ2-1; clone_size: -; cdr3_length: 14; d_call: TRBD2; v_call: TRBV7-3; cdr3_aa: CAKILAGYYNEQFF; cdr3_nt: TGTGCCAAGATTCTAGCGGGATACTACAATGAGCAGTTCTTC
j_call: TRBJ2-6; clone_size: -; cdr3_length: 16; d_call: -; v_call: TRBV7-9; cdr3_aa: CASSGGRNSGANVLTF; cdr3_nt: TGTGCCAGCAGCGGCGGCAGAAACTCTGGGGCCAACGTCCTGACTTTC
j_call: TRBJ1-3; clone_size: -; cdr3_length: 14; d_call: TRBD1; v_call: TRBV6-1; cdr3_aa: CASRPRTGFHTIYF; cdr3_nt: TGTGCCAGCAGGCCCAGGACAGGGTTTCACACCATATATTTT
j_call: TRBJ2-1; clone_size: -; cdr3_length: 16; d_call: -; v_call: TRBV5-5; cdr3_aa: CASSLALSDSYNEQFF; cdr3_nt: TGTGCCAGCAGCTTGGCACTCTCCGACTCCTACAATGAGCAGTTCTTC
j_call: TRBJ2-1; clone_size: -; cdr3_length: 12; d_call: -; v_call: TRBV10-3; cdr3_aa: CAIRELPDEQFF; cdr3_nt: TGTGCCATCAGAGAACTCCCCGATGAGCAGTTCTTC
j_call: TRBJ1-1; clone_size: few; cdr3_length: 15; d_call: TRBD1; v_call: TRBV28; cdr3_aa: CASSTAGQGRTEAFF; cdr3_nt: TGTGCCAGCAGTACCGCCGGACAGGGAAGAACTGAAGCTTTCTTT
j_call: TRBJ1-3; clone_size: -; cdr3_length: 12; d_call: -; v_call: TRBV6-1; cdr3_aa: CASSEKRNTIYF; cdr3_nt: TGTGCCAGCAGTGAAAAAAGAAACACCATATATTTT
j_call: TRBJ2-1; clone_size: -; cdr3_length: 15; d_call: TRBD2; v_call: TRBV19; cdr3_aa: CASSGELAVYNEQFF; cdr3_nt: TGTGCCAGTAGCGGGGAGCTAGCGGTATACAATGAGCAGTTCTTC
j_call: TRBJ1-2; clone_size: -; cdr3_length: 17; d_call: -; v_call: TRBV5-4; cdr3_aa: CASSLGVRTEVAGGYTF; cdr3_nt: TGTGCCAGCAGCTTGGGGGTTAGGACAGAAGTCGCAGGTGGCTACACCTTC
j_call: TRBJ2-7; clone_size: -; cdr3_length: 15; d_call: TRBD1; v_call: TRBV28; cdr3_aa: CATQWTGGSLGEQYF; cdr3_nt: TGTGCCACACAATGGACAGGGGGAAGCCTGGGCGAGCAGTACTTC
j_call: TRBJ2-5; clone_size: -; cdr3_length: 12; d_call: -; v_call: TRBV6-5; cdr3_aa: CASSYDWETQYF; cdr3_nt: TGTGCCAGCAGTTACGATTGGGAGACCCAGTACTTC
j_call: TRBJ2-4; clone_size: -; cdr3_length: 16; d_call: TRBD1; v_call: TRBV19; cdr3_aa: CASSMGGDRGVNIQYF; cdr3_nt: TGTGCCAGTAGTATGGGAGGGGACAGGGGAGTAAACATTCAGTACTTC
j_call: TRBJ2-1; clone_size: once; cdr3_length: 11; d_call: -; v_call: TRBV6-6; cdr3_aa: CASTSQNEQFF; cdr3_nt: TGTGCCAGCACCAGCCAAAATGAGCAGTTCTTC
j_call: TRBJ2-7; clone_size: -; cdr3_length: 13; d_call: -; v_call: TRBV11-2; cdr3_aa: CASSLDLELEQYF; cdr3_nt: TGTGCCAGCAGCTTAGATTTGGAGCTCGAGCAGTACTTC